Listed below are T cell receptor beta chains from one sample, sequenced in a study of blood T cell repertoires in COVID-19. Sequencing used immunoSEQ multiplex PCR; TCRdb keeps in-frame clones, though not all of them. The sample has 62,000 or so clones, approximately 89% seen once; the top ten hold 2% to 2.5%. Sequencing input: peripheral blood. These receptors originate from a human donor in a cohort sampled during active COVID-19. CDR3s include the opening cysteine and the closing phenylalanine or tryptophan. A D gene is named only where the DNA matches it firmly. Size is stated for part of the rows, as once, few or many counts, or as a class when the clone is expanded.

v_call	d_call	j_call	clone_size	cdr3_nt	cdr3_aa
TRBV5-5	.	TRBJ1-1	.	TGTGCCAGCAGCTTGAGGGGTGGGTCCGAAGCTTTCTTT	CASSLRGGSEAFF
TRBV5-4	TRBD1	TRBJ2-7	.	TGTGCCAGCAGCTTGGGCCCGGTGGGACAGTCAACCTACGAGCAGTACTTC	CASSLGPVGQSTYEQYF
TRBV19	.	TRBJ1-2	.	TGTGCCAGTAAAATCGGGTCTCTCGGGGGCTACACCTTC	CASKIGSLGGYTF
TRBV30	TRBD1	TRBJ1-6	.	TGTGCCTGGAGACAGGGGCTCGGGTCACCCCTCCACTTT	CAWRQGLGSPLHF
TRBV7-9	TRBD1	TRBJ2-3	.	TGTGCCAGCAGCTTAGGGGACAGGGGTCCCCGAGATACGCAGTATTTT	CASSLGDRGPRDTQYF
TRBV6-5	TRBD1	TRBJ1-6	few	TGTGCCTCAGGGGACAGGGATAATTCACCCCTCCACTTT	CASGDRDNSPLHF
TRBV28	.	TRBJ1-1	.	TGTGCCAGCAGTTTAATCAGGGGGAACACTGAAGCTTTCTTT	CASSLIRGNTEAFF
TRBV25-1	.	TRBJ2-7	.	TGTGCCAGCAGTTCGGGGGGCCCCTACGAGCAGTACTTC	CASSSGGPYEQYF
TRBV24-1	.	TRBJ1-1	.	TGTGCCACTCGTGGGGGGGGTGCTGAAGCTTTCTTT	CATRGGGAEAFF
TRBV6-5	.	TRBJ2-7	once	TGTGCCAGCAGTTACTCGATCAGCAGGCGCTCAGCCGAGCAGTACTTC	CASSYSISRRSAEQYF
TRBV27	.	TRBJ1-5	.	TGTGCCAGCAGTTTAAGTACAGGGCCTTGGCAGCCCCAGCATTTT	CASSLSTGPWQPQHF
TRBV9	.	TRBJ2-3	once	TGTGCCAGCAGCGTAGCCCTCGGGTGGGGGGGCCCGAATACGCAGTATTTT	CASSVALGWGGPNTQYF
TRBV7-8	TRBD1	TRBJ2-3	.	TGTGCCAGCAGCTTAGGACAGGGGAGGGATACGCAGTATTTT	CASSLGQGRDTQYF
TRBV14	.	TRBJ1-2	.	TGTGCCAGCAGCCAAGTGTATCTCTATGGCTACACCTTC	CASSQVYLYGYTF